Listed here are 5 T cell receptor beta chains from one sample, sequenced in a study of blood T cell repertoires in COVID-19 (dated by TCRdb to about 2020). Libraries came from the immunoSEQ multiplex PCR assay. TCRdb holds this immuneACCESS table with in-frame rearrangements only. Some clones are missing; in checked studies, unresolved V genes explain under half, and the rest has no known cause. The sample table contains 150,000 to 200,000 clones; only one count was recorded for 70% to 90% of them. Around 0.99% of the sample belongs to the ten largest clones. The sequencing input was peripheral blood. The receptors here all came from a man aged 18-30 years with acute or convalescent COVID-19.

The V call is TRBV19, the J call TRBJ1-2, with TRBD1 as a possible D gene (6 bases). Trimming shortened V by 6 bases and J by 6 bases, and 23 bases separated the two germline ends. Germline V gene data show CDR1 as LNHDA and CDR2 as SQIVND (reference sequence). CDR3 length equals 16 residues. The CDR3 loop is CASSNREGGRFNGYTF. CDR3 nucleotide sequence: TGTGCCAGTAGCAACCGAGAGGGGGGGCGTTTTAATGGCTACACCTTC.

This clone was found once. This chain joins TRBV24-1 and TRBJ2-1, with a weak D call TRBD1 (6 bases). This CDR3 is built from 13 residues. Trimming stripped 5 bases from V and 8 bases from J, with 12 bases between. The germline V gene encodes CDR1 KGHDR and CDR2 SFDVKD. The CDR3 region has the DNA TGTGCCACCAGTGTTACAGGGATGGATGAGCAGTTCTTC. Its protein is CATSVTGMDEQFF.

V gene TRBV2 combines with J gene TRBJ2-3; D is undetermined. Trimming pared 7 bases from V and 0 bases from J, leaving 11 bases between. The germline CDR1 and CDR2 sequences are SNHLY and FYNNEI. The CDR3 contains 14 residues. The CDR3 coding sequence is TGTGCCAGCAACGGCGGAACTAGCACAGATACGCAGTATTTT. Protein: CASNGGTSTDTQYF.

This rearrangement joins TRBV6-1 to TRBJ1-2; D is unclear. The CDR3 is made up of 14 amino acids. Trimming took off 2 bases at V and 4 bases at J, with 11 bases between the two ends. In germline, CDR1 is MNHNS, CDR2 SASEGT. CDR3 region: CASSEISGGYGYTF. The CDR3 DNA is TGTGCCAGCAGTGAAATATCCGGAGGCTATGGCTACACCTTC.

The table lists this clone with a few counts. The V call is TRBV7-8, the J call TRBJ2-7; TRBD1 might be the D (5 bases). The germline CDR1 and CDR2 sequences are SGHVS and FQNEAQ. Trimming shortened V by 5 bases and J by 5 bases, and 22 bases separated the two germline ends. CDR3 size: 16 residues. The CDR3 region is CASSTAPRGRRNEQYV. The CDR3 coding sequence is TGTGCCAGCAGCACGGCGCCTAGGGGCCGTAGGAACGAGCAGTACGTC.